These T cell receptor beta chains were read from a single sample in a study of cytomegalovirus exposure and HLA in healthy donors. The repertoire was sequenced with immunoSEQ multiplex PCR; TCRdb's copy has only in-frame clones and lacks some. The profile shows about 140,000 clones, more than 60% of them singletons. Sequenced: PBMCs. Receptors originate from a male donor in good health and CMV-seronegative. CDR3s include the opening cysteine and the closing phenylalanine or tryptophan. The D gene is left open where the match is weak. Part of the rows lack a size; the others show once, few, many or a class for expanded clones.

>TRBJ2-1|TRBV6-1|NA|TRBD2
CASSESFAGGYNEQFF
TGTGCCAGCAGTGAATCCTTCGCGGGGGGCTACAATGAGCAGTTCTTC
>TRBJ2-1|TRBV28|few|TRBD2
CASSYQLAGRRDDEQFF
TGTGCCAGCAGTTACCAACTAGCGGGACGCCGAGACGATGAGCAGTTCTTC
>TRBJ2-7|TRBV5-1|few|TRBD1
CASSNAPRGTGLSYEQYF
TGCGCCAGCAGCAACGCCCCTCGAGGGACAGGTCTTTCCTACGAGCAGTACTTC
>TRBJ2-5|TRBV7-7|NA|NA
CASSQIQETQYF
TGTGCCAGCAGCCAAATCCAAGAGACCCAGTACTTC
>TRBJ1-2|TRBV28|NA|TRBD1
CASSLPDRFSTGGDGYTF
TGTGCCAGCAGTTTACCGGATCGATTTTCGACAGGGGGAGATGGCTACACCTTC
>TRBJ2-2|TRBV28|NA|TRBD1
CATIGQGGTGELFF
TGTGCCACTATAGGACAGGGTGGGACCGGGGAGCTGTTTTTT
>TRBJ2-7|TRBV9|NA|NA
CASSVGLVPYEQYF
TGTGCCAGCAGCGTAGGACTAGTTCCCTACGAGCAGTACTTC
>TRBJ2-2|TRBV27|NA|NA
CASGRFTSGELFF
TGTGCCAGCGGCCGATTTACGTCCGGGGAGCTGTTTTTT
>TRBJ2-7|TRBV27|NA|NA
CASSWTRGGYEQYF
TGTGCCAGCAGTTGGACCAGGGGTGGTTACGAGCAGTACTTC
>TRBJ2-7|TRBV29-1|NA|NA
CSVEVLSGVIHEQYF
TGCAGCGTTGAAGTTCTCTCAGGGGTGATCCACGAGCAGTACTTC
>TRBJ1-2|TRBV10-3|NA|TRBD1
CAISEDRGLEYGYTF
TGTGCCATCAGTGAGGACAGGGGGCTTGAATATGGCTACACCTTT
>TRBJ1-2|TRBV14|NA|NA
CASSQAVDSHGYTF
TGTGCCAGCAGCCAAGCCGTTGACAGCCATGGCTACACCTTC
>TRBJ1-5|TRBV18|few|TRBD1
CASSPGQGNQPQHF
TGTGCCAGCTCACCGGGACAGGGCAATCAGCCCCAGCATTTT
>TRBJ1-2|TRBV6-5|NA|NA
CASSYSFAGSAYGYTF
TGTGCCAGCAGTTACTCATTTGCAGGGTCGGCCTATGGCTACACCTTC
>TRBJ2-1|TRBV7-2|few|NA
CASSLASSSYNEQFF
TGTGCCAGCAGCTTGGCCTCTAGCTCCTACAATGAGCAGTTCTTC
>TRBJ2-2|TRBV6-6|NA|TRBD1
CASSAWTGNTGELFF
TGTGCCAGCAGTGCCTGGACAGGGAACACCGGGGAGCTGTTTTTT
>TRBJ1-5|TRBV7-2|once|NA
CASSLQGGEPQHF
TGTGCCAGCAGCTTACAGGGAGGGGAGCCCCAGCATTTT
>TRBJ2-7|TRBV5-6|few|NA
CASSLQPVRGYEQYF
TGTGCCAGCAGCCTACAACCCGTGCGAGGCTACGAGCAGTACTTC
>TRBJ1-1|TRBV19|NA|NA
CASSYRGYTEAFF
TGTGCCAGTAGTTATCGGGGGTACACTGAAGCTTTCTTT
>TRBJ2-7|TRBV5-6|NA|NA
CASSRTNQGGLSYEQYF
TGTGCCAGCAGCCGAACTAACCAGGGGGGCCTCTCCTACGAGCAGTACTTC
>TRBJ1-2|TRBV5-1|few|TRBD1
CASSAPGQGLGYTF
TGCGCCAGCAGCGCCCCGGGACAGGGGCTTGGCTACACCTTC
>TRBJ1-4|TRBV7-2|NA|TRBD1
CASSPSQGASGKLFF
TGTGCCAGCAGCCCAAGTCAGGGGGCCTCGGGAAAACTGTTTTTT
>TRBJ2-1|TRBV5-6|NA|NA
CASSLTDRMDEQFF
TGTGCCAGCAGCTTAACCGACAGGATGGATGAGCAGTTCTTC
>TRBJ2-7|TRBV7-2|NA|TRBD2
CASSPGGSYEQYF
TGTGCCAGCAGCCCGGGGGGGAGCTACGAGCAGTACTTC
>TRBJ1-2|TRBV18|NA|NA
CASSPLRDYGYTF
TGTGCCAGCTCACCACTGAGGGACTATGGCTACACCTTC
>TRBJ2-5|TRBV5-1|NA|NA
CASSLALAYQETQYF
TGCGCCAGCAGCTTAGCACTAGCCTACCAAGAGACCCAGTACTTC
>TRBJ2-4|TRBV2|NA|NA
CASSERNIQYF
TGTGCCAGCTCGGAGAGGAACATTCAGTACTTC
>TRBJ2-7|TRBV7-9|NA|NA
CASSLGRGLWEQYF
TGTGCCAGCAGCCTTGGTCGGGGACTCTGGGAGCAGTACTTC
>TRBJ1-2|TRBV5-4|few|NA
CASSPYNNYGYTF
TGTGCCAGCAGCCCTTATAATAACTATGGCTACACCTTC
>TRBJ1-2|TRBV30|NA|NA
CAWGGNGYTF
TGTGCCTGGGGGGGGAACGGCTACACCTTC
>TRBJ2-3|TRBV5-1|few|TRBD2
CSSSEIAGPTDTQYF
TGCTCCAGCAGCGAAATAGCGGGGCCGACAGATACGCAGTATTTT
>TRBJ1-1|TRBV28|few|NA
CASSSAQGTSNTEAFF
TGTGCCAGCAGTTCCGCACAGGGTACCTCGAACACTGAAGCTTTCTTT
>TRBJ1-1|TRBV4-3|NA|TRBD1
CASSASPVGQGNTEAFF
TGCGCCAGCAGCGCCAGCCCAGTTGGACAGGGGAACACTGAAGCTTTCTTT
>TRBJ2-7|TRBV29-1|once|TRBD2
CSVVFSGGSIYEQYF
TGCAGCGTTGTGTTTAGCGGGGGCTCTATCTACGAGCAGTACTTC
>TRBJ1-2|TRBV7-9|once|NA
CASSPLTRVRGGYTF
TGTGCCAGCAGCCCTCTCACCAGGGTCCGCGGTGGCTACACCTTC
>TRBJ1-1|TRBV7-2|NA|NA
CASSRSREVTEAFF
TGTGCCAGCAGCAGATCCAGGGAGGTCACTGAAGCTTTCTTT
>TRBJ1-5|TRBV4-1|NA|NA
CASSHLTESNQPQHF
TGCGCCAGCAGCCACCTTACAGAGAGCAATCAGCCCCAGCATTTT
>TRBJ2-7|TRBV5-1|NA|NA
CASSLVAGAYEQYF
TGCGCCAGCAGCTTGGTTGCGGGGGCTTACGAGCAGTACTTC
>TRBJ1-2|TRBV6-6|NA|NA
CASSYSLPPGAVGYTF
TGTGCCAGCAGTTACTCCCTACCTCCAGGGGCTGTGGGCTACACCTTC
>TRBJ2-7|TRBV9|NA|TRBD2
CASSVAASGGSISYEQYF
TGTGCCAGCAGCGTAGCTGCTAGCGGGGGGTCCATCTCCTACGAGCAGTACTTC
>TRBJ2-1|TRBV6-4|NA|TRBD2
CASSVSGGAVYEQFF
TGTGCCAGCAGTGTTAGCGGGGGGGCCGTCTATGAGCAGTTCTTC